This T cell receptor (beta chain) was sequenced for a study of control samples from healthy donors and cancer patients. With 1 base removed from V and 5 bases from J, the gap between germline ends came to 8 bases. The CDR3 has 13 residues. CDR1 is SEHNR, CDR2 FQNEAQ, per germline (reference sequence). Some clones are missing from TCRdb's copy, which holds only in-frame ones; the method was immunoSEQ multiplex PCR. The sample shows some 120,000 clones, about 93% of them seen only once. V usage is TRBV7-9 and J usage is TRBJ1-2; the D is unclear. Sequenced input: blood. This clonotype originated in a man aged 18 to 29 in good health. The CDR3 region has the DNA TGTGCCAGCAGCTTAGAGGCGGAGTATGGCTACACCTTC. It codes for CASSLEAEYGYTF.